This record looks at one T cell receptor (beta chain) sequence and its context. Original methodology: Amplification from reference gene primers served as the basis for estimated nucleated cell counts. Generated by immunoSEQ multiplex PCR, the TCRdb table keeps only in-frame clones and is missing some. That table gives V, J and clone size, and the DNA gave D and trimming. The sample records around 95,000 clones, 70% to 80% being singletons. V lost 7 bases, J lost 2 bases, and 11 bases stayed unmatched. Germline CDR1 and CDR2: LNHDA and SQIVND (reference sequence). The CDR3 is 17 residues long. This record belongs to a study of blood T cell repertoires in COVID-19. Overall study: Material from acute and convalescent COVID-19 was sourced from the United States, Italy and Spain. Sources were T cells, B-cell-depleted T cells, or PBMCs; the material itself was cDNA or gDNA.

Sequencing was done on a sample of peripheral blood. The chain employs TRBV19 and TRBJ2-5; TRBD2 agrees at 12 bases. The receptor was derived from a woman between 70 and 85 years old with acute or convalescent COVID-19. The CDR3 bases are TGTGCCAGTACTCCGAGAGTACTAGCGGGGGGTCAAGAGACCCAGTACTTC. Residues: CASTPRVLAGGQETQYF.